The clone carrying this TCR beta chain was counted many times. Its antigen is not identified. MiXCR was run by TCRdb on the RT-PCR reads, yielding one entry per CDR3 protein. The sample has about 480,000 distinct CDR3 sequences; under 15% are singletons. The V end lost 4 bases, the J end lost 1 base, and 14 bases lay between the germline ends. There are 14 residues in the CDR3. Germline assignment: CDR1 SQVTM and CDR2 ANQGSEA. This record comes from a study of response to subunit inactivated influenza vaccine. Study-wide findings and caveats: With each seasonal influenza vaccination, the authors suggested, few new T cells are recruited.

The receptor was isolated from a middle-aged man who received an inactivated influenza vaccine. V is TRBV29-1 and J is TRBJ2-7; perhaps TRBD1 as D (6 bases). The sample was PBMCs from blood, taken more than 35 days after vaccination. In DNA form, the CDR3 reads TGCAGCGTTGCCGGGACAATTACATCCTACGAGCAGTACTTC. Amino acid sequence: CSVAGTITSYEQYF.